This T cell receptor beta chain was recorded in a study of blood T cell repertoires in COVID-19. Study-level background: The United States, Italy and Spain were the sources of the acute and convalescent COVID-19 samples. Nucleic acid was either cDNA or gDNA, and it came from T cells, B-cell-depleted T cells, or PBMCs.

Per the study methods: Amplification of reference gene primers provided the estimated nucleated cell counts. Assay: immunoSEQ multiplex PCR; the TCRdb copy retains only in-frame clones and omits some. The V and J calls and the clone size are those of that table, but D and trimming were determined from the DNA. The data show about 97,000 clones, 80% to 90% seen once. Notes on this clone: One end of the junction is discordant with germline, which a read error may explain.

Per germline, CDR1 LGHDT and CDR2 YNNKEL (reference sequence). The CDR3 covers 13 residues. The chain has TRBV3-1 (or the pseudogene TRBV3-2) and TRBJ2-7; TRBD1 agrees at 9 bases. This clonotype was obtained from a man in his forties with active or convalescent COVID-19. Sequenced material: peripheral blood. The CDR3 nucleotides are TGTGCCAGCAGCCAAGATCCCGGGACAGGGTTCCACTTC. Translating gives CASSQDPGTGFHF.